This T cell receptor beta chain was captured by sequencing in a study of identical twins (dated by TCRdb to 2016 to 2018). Study-level background: To test whether fetal clonotypes persist, the study used deep sequencing on TCR alpha and beta repertoires from monozygotic twins, unrelated adults of various ages, and cord blood. To rule out contamination, the twin experiments were replicated at different times with different library preparation protocols.

In the germline V gene, CDR1 corresponds to SGHAT and CDR2 to FQNNGV. V is pared back by 1 base and J by 9 bases, with 10 bases lying between the germline termini. Measured from the cysteine to the phenylalanine, the CDR3 is 13 residues long. Only the CDR3 DNA stays, 39 bases, in frame from base 1. Only healthy Caucasian donors were included. Three pairs of female monozygotic twins, all aged about 18 to 30 years, were included in the twin cohort. Positive isolation kits from Invitrogen were used to isolate the CD4+ and CD8+ T cell populations. The investigation overall reported the following: Excess twin sharing in beta out-of-frame sequences was weaker because fewer shared sequences lowered the signal-to-noise ratio. Fewer insertions were carried by abundant cord blood beta clonotypes, a similar but weaker trend appeared in young adult naive repertoires, and no such trend appeared in memory repertoires. In monozygotic twins, recombination models systematically underestimated out-of-frame TCR alpha sharing, but the models matched the sharing seen between unrelated individuals. Compared with coincidental sharing between unrelated individuals, an excess of low generation-probability sequences was observed among out-of-frame TCR alpha sequences shared between twins. Zero-insertion analyses could be partly confounded by invariant T cells such as MAIT and iNKT, though diverse VJ usage argued against such confounding for most clonotypes. Because the same donors could not be followed over many years, conclusions were based on cross-sectional statistical analysis.

This clonotype was detected only a few times. The target of this receptor is not known. Base qualities are not at hand, and no much larger clone is one base apart. The library relied on 5' RACE. Data came from an Illumina HiSeq 2000. Template switching added a universal primer binding site, and the final cDNA carried a unique molecular identifier that allowed TCR cDNA molecules to be counted accurately. Specific primers in the conserved constant-segment region were used to synthesize first-strand cDNA for TCR alpha and beta chains. To control for contamination, every cDNA library carried two barcodes: a SMART-Mk sample barcode plus Illumina barcodes. TruSeq adapter sequences and Illumina sample barcodes were added in two successive PCR steps. Sequencing of the TCR alpha and beta cDNA libraries was done on the Illumina HiSeq platform using custom primers. In the source study's methods: Raw reads were processed with MiGEC to extract unique molecular identifiers, and MiXCR was used to determine CDR3 positions. Recombination models were inferred per individual with the repgenHMM and IGoR tools using an EM algorithm. Shared clonotypes were analyzed with the tcR package in R, and sharing was normalized by the product of cloneset sizes. To study raw recombination free of thymic and clonal selection effects, out-of-frame nonproductive sequences were analyzed. TCRdb trimmed the raw reads at Q25, called clones with MiXCR and kept productive beta chains. Duplicate CDR3 protein sequences are folded into a single record with the most common DNA and genes. These V and J calls originate from TCRdb's pipeline instead of the authors' own analysis. The sample table lists 500,000 to 550,000 distinct CDR3 sequences, around 24% of them with a count of one. The ten largest clones add up to approximately 0.49% of the sample.

The data were also submitted as part of a second study, on yellow fever vaccine responses in identical twins. The second paper states: According to the authors, in identical twins the way T cells responded to vaccination appeared partly convergent and partly personalized. In the study, vaccine-responding T cell clones were precisely tracked in identical twins.

The receptor's source is a woman under 30 in good health. Material for sequencing was CD4+ T cells sorted from blood. The chain joins TRBV11-2 to TRBJ2-4, with no D gene named confidently. The CDR3 is CASSLVGRGIQYF. The DNA is TGTGCCAGCAGCTTAGTGGGCAGAGGCATTCAGTACTTC.